This record looks at one TCR beta chain sequence and its context. This record belongs to a study of OX40 agonist ivuxolimab in advanced cancers. The table came from immunoSEQ multiplex PCR; TCRdb's copy has only in-frame clones and leaves some out. The sample shows around 74,000 clones, 92% of them seen only once. This TCR derives from an adult with an advanced solid tumor such as melanoma, head and neck, liver or kidney cancer. Sequenced material: CD4+ or CD8+ T cells sorted from blood, taken in a trial of the OX40 agonist ivuxolimab.

The CDR3 region has the DNA TGCGCCAGCAGCTCCACCCCGAGGGCCCGGGGCGGGGAGCTGTTTTTT. Translation gives CASSSTPRARGGELFF. V is TRBV5-1 and J is TRBJ2-2; possibly TRBD2 for D (5 bases). CDR3 size: 16 residues. V was pared by 3 bases and J by 7 bases, with 19 bases between. Germline CDR1 SGHRS, CDR2 YFSETQ. Full variable domain (missing parts from reference TRBV5-1 and TRBJ2-2): KAGVTQTPRYLIKTRGQQVTLSCSPISGHRSVSWYQQTPGQGLQFLFEYFSETQRNKGNFPGRFSGRQFSNSRSEMNVSTLELGDSALYLCASSSTPRARGGELFFGEGSRLTVL.